These T cell receptor beta chains were read from a single sample in a study of T cell repertoires in cytomegalovirus infection. TCRdb used MiXCR to reprocess the reads, holding one entry per CDR3 protein. The sample gives around 490,000 distinct CDR3 sequences, 26% of which show up once; about 12% is in the top ten. Sequences were obtained from PBMCs. The source of these receptors is a human donor in good health (CMV status not recorded). Some clones in this sample may be carry-over from other donors' samples. The CDR3 runs from the conserved cysteine through the conserved F or W. D genes are given only for firm matches. A row's size may be missing; if present it is once, few, many or a size class.

abundance	d_gene	v_gene	j_gene	CDR3aa	CDR3nt
few	TRBD2	TRBV9	TRBJ2-7	CASSVGGGAYEQYF	TGTGCCAGCAGCGTAGGGGGGGGGGCCTACGAGCAGTACTTC
many	TRBD1	TRBV7-2	TRBJ2-7	CASSVQGSDEQYF	TGTGCCAGCAGCGTACAGGGGAGCGACGAGCAGTACTTC
NA	NA	TRBV20-1	TRBJ2-5	CSAPPPRDIGEETQYF	TGCAGTGCCCCCCCCCCGAGGGACATTGGGGAAGAGACCCAGTACTTC
few	TRBD2	TRBV12-5	TRBJ2-3	CASGELAGGRDTQYF	TGTGCTAGTGGAGAACTAGCGGGAGGGAGAGATACGCAGTATTTT
NA	NA	TRBV14	TRBJ1-1	CASSQVRPVNTEAFF	TGTGCCAGCAGCCAAGTTAGGCCAGTGAACACTGAAGCTTTCTTT
few	NA	TRBV16	TRBJ2-1	CASSQVQNEQFF	TGTGCCAGCAGCCAAGTACAGAATGAGCAGTTCTTC
few	NA	TRBV20-1	TRBJ2-6	CSALGRPSGANVLTF	TGCAGTGCTCTTGGGCGACCCTCTGGGGCCAACGTCCTGACTTTC
NA	NA	TRBV6-5	TRBJ1-5	CASSSLGQGHQPQHF	TGTGCCAGCAGTTCATTGGGACAAGGCCATCAGCCCCAGCATTTT
few	NA	TRBV6-5	TRBJ1-5	CASSYNFGSNQPQHF	TGTGCCAGCAGTTACAACTTCGGTAGCAATCAGCCCCAGCATTTT
once	TRBD1	TRBV20-1	TRBJ1-2	CSARTGGAGYTF	TGCAGTGCTCGGACAGGCGGGGCTGGCTACACCTTC
few	TRBD2	TRBV29-1	TRBJ2-3	CSGREEAGLLF	TGCAGCGGACGGGAGGAGGCAGGGTTGCTTTTT
few	NA	TRBV24-1	TRBJ1-2	CATSDPDVNGYTF	TGTGCCACCAGTGACCCGGACGTTAATGGCTACACCTTC
few	NA	TRBV6-2/TRBV6-3	TRBJ1-1	CASSTEQEAFF	TGTGCCAGCAGTACGGAACAGGAAGCTTTCTTT
NA	TRBD2	TRBV12-3/TRBV12-4	TRBJ2-3	CASSTTGGGDTQYF	TGTGCCAGCAGTACCACGGGAGGGGGTGATACGCAGTATTTT
few	NA	TRBV24-1	TRBJ2-2	CATGQKATGELFF	TGTGCCACGGGCCAGAAGGCCACCGGGGAGCTGTTTTTT
few	NA	TRBV2	TRBJ2-3	CASRMTDTQYF	TGTGCCAGCAGGATGACAGATACGCAGTATTTT
few	TRBD2	TRBV6-6	TRBJ2-5	CASSYGASGETQYF	TGTGCCAGCAGTTACGGGGCTAGCGGAGAGACCCAGTACTTC
few	NA	TRBV7-2	TRBJ2-5	CASSFRAGKAETQYF	TGTGCCAGCAGCTTTAGGGCAGGGAAGGCGGAGACCCAGTACTTC
once	TRBD1	TRBV6-5	TRBJ1-2	CASSYLGQGERSTF	TGTGCCAGCAGTTATTTGGGACAGGGTGAGAGATCCACCTTC
NA	NA	TRBV5-4	TRBJ2-1	CASSSRLGGSYNEQFF	TGTGCCAGCAGCTCACGACTAGGTGGGTCCTACAATGAGCAGTTCTTC
few	TRBD2	TRBV5-1	TRBJ2-1	CASSSGLAGSSYNEQFF	TGCGCCAGCAGCTCGGGACTAGCGGGGAGCTCCTACAATGAGCAGTTCTTC
NA	NA	TRBV11-2	TRBJ2-1	CASSPTRGGTSYNEQFF	TGTGCCAGCAGCCCAACCCGCGGCGGGACCTCCTACAATGAGCAGTTCTTC
many	TRBD2	TRBV7-6	TRBJ2-3	CASSLGTSGITDTQYF	TGTGCCAGCAGCTTAGGGACTAGCGGGATCACAGATACGCAGTATTTT
NA	NA	TRBV29-1	TRBJ1-2	CSVQDRSIPYGYTF	TGCAGCGTGCAGGACAGATCCATTCCCTATGGCTACACCTTC
few	NA	TRBV6-1	TRBJ2-2	CASSEVAGGTGELFF	TGTGCCAGCAGTGAAGTGGCGGGTGGGACCGGGGAGCTGTTTTTT
many	NA	TRBV7-2	TRBJ2-7	CASSLGLGVTDEQYF	TGTGCCAGCAGCTTGGGTCTAGGCGTGACGGACGAGCAGTACTTC
NA	TRBD1	TRBV19	TRBJ1-5	CASSSGQGEGSPQHF	TGTGCCAGTAGTTCGGGACAGGGGGAGGGATCGCCCCAGCATTTT
many	NA	TRBV11-2	TRBJ1-1	CASSLDRGGYTEAFF	TGTGCCAGCAGCTTAGATAGAGGAGGGTACACTGAAGCTTTCTTT
many	NA	TRBV12-3/TRBV12-4	TRBJ1-1	CASSLRVQGPNTEAFF	TGTGCCAGCAGTTTACGGGTTCAGGGACCGAACACTGAAGCTTTCTTT
NA	NA	TRBV10-3	TRBJ2-3	CATIAESTDTQYF	TGTGCCACCATAGCGGAAAGCACAGATACGCAGTATTTT
NA	NA	TRBV18	TRBJ1-4	CASSPAGRSEKLFF	TGTGCCAGCTCACCAGCAGGGAGGTCTGAAAAACTGTTTTTT
many	NA	TRBV7-2	TRBJ2-5	CASSRSSVDVAQYF	TGTGCCAGCAGCCGCTCCTCCGTAGATGTGGCCCAGTACTTC
NA	NA	TRBV4-1	TRBJ1-1	CASSQVVSREWTEAFF	TGCGCCAGCAGCCAAGTCGTCTCGAGGGAATGGACTGAAGCTTTCTTT
NA	TRBD2	TRBV20-1	TRBJ2-1	CSARVASGPSSYNEQFF	TGCAGTGCTAGGGTGGCTAGCGGTCCAAGCTCCTACAATGAGCAGTTCTTC
NA	TRBD2	TRBV7-8	TRBJ2-3	CASRLDPGLGLPSTQYF	TGTGCCAGCAGACTGGACCCGGGACTAGGTTTGCCGTCTACGCAGTATTTT
NA	TRBD2	TRBV7-3	TRBJ2-2	CASSWSAAGDTGELFF	TGTGCCAGCAGCTGGTCTGCAGCGGGAGACACCGGGGAGCTGTTTTTT
few	TRBD2	TRBV14	TRBJ2-2	CASSLELGLAGLTGELFF	TGTGCCAGCAGCCTCGAACTTGGACTAGCGGGACTCACCGGGGAGCTGTTTTTT
NA	TRBD2	TRBV6-5	TRBJ2-1	CASRSSGIGEQFF	TGTGCTTCGAGGTCTAGCGGGATAGGTGAGCAGTTCTTC
few	NA	TRBV11-2	TRBJ2-7	CASSLLRYSSYEQYF	TGTGCCAGCAGCTTATTGAGGTATAGCTCCTACGAGCAGTACTTC
NA	NA	TRBV7-2	TRBJ2-3	CASSSGTGVVSTDTQYF	TGTGCCAGCAGCTCAGGAACTGGGGTGGTGAGCACAGATACGCAGTATTTT
few	NA	TRBV7-9	TRBJ2-7	CASSLEQGHEQYF	TGTGCCAGCAGCTTAGAACAGGGCCACGAGCAGTACTTC
NA	NA	TRBV27	TRBJ1-1	CASSLKGRSEAFF	TGTGCCAGCAGTTTAAAAGGAAGGAGTGAAGCTTTCTTT
few	TRBD1	TRBV6-1	TRBJ2-5	CASTEAGGAETQYF	TGTGCCAGCACCGAAGCAGGGGGCGCAGAGACCCAGTACTTC
NA	NA	TRBV10-3	TRBJ2-7	CAISSPSYEQYF	TGTGCCATCAGTTCCCCCTCCTACGAGCAGTACTTC
few	NA	TRBV6-1	TRBJ1-1	CASSGGGGAAEAFF	TGTGCCAGCAGTGGGGGTGGGGGGGCTGCTGAAGCTTTCTTT